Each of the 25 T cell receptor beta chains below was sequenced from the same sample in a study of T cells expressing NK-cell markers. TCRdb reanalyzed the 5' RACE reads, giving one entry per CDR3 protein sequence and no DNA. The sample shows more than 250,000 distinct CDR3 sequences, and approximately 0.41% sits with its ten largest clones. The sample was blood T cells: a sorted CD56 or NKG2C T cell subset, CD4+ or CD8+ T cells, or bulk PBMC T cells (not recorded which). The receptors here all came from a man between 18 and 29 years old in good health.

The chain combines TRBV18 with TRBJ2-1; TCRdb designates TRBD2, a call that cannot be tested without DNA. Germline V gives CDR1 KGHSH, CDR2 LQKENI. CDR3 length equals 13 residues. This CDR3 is CASSPQGRREQFF.

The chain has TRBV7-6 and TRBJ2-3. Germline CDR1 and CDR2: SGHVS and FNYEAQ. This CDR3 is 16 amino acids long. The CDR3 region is CASSLAALKSTDTQYF.

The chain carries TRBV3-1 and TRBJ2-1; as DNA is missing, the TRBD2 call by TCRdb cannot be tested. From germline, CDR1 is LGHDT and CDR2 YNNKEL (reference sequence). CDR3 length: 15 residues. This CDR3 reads CASSQAGEGYNEQFF.

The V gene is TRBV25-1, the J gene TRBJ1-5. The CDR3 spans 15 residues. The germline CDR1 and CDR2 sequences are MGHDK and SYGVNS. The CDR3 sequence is CASRSGDWGYQPQHF.

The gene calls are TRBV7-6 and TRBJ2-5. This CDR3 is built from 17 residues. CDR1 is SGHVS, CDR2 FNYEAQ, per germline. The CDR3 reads CASSLVSTIQGKETQYF.

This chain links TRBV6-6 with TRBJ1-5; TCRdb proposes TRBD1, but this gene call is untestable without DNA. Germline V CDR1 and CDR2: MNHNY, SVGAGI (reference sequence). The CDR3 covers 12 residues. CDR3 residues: CASRGVRGPQHF.

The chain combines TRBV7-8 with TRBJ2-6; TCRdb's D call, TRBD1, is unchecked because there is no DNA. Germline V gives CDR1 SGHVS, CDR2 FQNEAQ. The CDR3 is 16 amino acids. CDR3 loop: CASSLQGWSGANVLTF.

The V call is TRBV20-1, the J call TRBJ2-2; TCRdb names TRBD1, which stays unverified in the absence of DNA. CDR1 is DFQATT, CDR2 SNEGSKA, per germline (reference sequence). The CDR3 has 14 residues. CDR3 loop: CSARSPQGTGELFF.

The CDR3 loop reads CASITALQNTEAFF. The rearrangement uses TRBV12-3 or TRBV12-4 and TRBJ1-1. There are 14 residues in the CDR3.

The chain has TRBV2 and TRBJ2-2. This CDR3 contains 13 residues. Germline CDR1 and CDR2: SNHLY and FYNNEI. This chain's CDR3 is CASSEEVTGELFF.

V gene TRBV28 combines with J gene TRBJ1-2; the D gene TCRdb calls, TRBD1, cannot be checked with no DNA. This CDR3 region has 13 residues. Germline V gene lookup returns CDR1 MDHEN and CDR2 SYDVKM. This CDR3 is CASSPDRGRADTF.

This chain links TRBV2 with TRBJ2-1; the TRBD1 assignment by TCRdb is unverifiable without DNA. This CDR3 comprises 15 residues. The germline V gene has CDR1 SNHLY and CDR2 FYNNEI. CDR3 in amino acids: CASSEMGPLYNEQFF. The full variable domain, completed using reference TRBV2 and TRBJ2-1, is EPEVTQTPSHQVTQMGQEVILRCVPISNHLYFYWYRQILGQKVEFLVSFYNNEISEKSEIFDDQFSVERPDGSNFTLKIRSTKLEDSAMYFCASSEMGPLYNEQFFGPGTRLTVL.

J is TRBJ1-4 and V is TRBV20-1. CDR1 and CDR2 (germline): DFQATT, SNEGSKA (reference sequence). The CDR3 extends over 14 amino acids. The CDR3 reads CSARFRIGNEKLFF.

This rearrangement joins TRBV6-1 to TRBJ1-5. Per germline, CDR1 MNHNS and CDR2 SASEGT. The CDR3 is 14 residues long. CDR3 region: CASSSRVSNQPQHF.

Here the CDR3 reads CASSLEGAGQPQHF. The chain has TRBV7-2 and TRBJ1-5; TCRdb's D call, TRBD1, is unchecked because there is no DNA. This CDR3 is 14 amino acids long. Germline CDR1 and CDR2: SGHTA and FQGNSA. The full variable domain, in which reference TRBV7-2 and TRBJ1-5 provide the parts outside the CDR3, is GAGVSQSPSNKVTEKGKDVELRCDPISGHTALYWYRQSLGQGLEFLIYFQGNSAPDKSGLPSDRFSAERTGGSVSTLTIQRTQQEDSAVYLCASSLEGAGQPQHFGDGTRLSIL.

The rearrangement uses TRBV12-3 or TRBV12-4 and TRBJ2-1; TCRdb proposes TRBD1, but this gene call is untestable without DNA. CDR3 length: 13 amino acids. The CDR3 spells CASSLRGIDEQFF.

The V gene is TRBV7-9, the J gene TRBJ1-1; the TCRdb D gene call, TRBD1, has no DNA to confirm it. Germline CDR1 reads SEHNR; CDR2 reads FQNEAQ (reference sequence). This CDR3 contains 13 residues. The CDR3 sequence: CASRGGRGTEAFF.

The CDR3 reads CSASRLAEGVEQFF. The chain is built from TRBV20-1 and TRBJ2-1; the TCRdb D gene call, TRBD2, has no DNA to confirm it. Germline CDR1 and CDR2: DFQATT and SNEGSKA (reference sequence). This CDR3 spans 14 amino acids.

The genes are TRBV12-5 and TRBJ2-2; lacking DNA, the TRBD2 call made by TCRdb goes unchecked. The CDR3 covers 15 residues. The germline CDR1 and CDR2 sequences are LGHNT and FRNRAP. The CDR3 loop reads CASCIGGPGTGELFF.

The CDR3 sequence: CASSEPGPRGETQYF. The chain joins TRBV25-1 to TRBJ2-5; TCRdb's D gene call, TRBD1, goes unchecked for lack of DNA. The V gene's germline CDR1 is MGHDK and CDR2 SYGVNS. The CDR3 has 15 amino acids. Full variable domain (outside the CDR3, taken from reference TRBV25-1 and TRBJ2-5): EADIYQTPRYLVIGTGKKITLECSQTMGHDKMYWYQQDPGMELHLIHYSYGVNSTEKGDLSSESTVSRIRTEHFPLTLESARPSHTSQYLCASSEPGPRGETQYFGPGTRLLVL.

CDR3 amino acids: CASGPGLDRRETQYF. The rearrangement joins TRBV5-1 to TRBJ2-5; TCRdb's D gene call, TRBD2, goes unchecked for lack of DNA. This CDR3 region has 15 residues. The germline gives CDR1 SGHRS, CDR2 YFSETQ.

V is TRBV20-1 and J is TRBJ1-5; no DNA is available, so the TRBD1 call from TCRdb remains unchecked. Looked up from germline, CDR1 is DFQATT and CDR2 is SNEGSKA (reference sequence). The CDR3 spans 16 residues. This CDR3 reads CSARAEQGARVQPQHF.

Here the CDR3 reads CASSQGPFQPLHF. The chain joins TRBV4-3 to TRBJ1-6. CDR1 is LGHNA, CDR2 YSLEER, per germline. The length of the CDR3 is 13 residues.

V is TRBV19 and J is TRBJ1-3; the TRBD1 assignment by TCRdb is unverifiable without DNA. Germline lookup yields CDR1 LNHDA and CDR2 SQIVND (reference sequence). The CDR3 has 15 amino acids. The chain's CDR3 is CASSIGHPPGNTIYF.

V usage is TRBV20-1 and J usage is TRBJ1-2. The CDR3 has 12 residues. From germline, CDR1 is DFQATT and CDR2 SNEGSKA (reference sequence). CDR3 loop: CSARDIFYGYTF.